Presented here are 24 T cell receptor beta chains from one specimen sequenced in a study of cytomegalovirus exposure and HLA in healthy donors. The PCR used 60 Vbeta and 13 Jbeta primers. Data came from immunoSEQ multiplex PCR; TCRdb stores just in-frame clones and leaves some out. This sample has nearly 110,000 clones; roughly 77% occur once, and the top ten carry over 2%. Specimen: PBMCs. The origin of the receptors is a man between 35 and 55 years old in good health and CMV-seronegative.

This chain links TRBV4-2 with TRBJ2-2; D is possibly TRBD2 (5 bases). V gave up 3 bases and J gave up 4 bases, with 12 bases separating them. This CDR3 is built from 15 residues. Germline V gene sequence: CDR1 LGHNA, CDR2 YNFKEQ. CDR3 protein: CASSHPAAGTGELFF. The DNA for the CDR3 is TGTGCCAGCAGCCACCCCGCCGCGGGCACCGGGGAGCTGTTTTTT.

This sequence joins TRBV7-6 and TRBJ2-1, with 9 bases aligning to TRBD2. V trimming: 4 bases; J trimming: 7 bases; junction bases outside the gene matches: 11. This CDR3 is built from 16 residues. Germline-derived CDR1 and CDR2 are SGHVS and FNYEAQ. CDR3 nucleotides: TGTGCCAGCAGCTCCAGCTGGCTAGCGGGGAGGAATGAGCAGTTCTTC. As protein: CASSSSWLAGRNEQFF.

DNA of the CDR3: TGTGCCAGCAGCTCGGGACTAGGAGAGACCCAGTACTTC. This sequence encodes CASSSGLGETQYF. The chain employs TRBV7-2 and TRBJ2-5, with 8 bases aligning to TRBD2. V shed 4 bases and J 4 bases; nucleotides not matched to a gene: 2. This CDR3 contains 13 residues. Germline-derived CDR1 and CDR2 are SGHTA and FQGNSA.

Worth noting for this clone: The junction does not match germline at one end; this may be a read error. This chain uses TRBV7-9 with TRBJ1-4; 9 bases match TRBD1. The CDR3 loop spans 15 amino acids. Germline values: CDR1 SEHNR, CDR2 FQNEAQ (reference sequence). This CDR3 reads CSSSFQTGGGEKLFF. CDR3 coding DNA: TGTTCCAGCAGCTTCCAGACAGGGGGTGGTGAAAAACTGTTTTTT.

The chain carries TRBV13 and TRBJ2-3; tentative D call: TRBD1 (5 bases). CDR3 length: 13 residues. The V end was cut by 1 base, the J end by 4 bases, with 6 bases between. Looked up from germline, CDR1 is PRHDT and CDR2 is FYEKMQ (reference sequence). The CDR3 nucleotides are TGTGCCAGCAGCTTAGAAGGGGCAGATACGCAGTATTTT. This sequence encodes CASSLEGADTQYF.

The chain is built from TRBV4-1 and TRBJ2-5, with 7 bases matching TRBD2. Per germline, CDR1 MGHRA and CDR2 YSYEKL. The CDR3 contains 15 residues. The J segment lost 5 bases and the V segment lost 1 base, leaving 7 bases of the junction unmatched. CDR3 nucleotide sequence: TGCGCCAGCAGCCAAGTAATTGGAGCGGGGGAGACCCAGTACTTC. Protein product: CASSQVIGAGETQYF.

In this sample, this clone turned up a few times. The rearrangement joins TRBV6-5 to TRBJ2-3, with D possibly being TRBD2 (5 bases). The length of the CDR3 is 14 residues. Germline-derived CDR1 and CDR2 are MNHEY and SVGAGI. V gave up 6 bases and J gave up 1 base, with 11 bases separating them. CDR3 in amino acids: CASRPTRRTDTQYF. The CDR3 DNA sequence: TGTGCCAGCAGGCCCACTAGACGCACAGATACGCAGTATTTT.

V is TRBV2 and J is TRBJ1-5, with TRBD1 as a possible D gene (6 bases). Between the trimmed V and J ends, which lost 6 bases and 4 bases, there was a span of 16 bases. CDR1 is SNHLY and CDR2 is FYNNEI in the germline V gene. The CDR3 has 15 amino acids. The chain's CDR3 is CASRGLGQLNQPQHF. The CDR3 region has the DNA TGTGCCAGCAGGGGGCTCGGACAGTTAAATCAGCCCCAGCATTTT.

The CDR3 DNA reads as TGTGCCAGCAGTTTCATGGGACAGCGCGAGCAGTACTTC. The encoded protein is CASSFMGQREQYF. This sequence joins TRBV27 and TRBJ2-7, with 7 bases aligning to TRBD1. The CDR3 has 13 amino acids. Trimming removed 3 bases from V and 6 bases from J; junction bases left unmatched: 5. CDR1 and CDR2 from the germline V gene are MNHEY and SMNVEV (reference sequence).

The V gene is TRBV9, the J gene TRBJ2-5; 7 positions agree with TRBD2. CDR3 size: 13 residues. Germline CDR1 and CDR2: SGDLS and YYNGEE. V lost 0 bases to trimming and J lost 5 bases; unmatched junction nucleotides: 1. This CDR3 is CASSVGAGETQYF. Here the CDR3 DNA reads TGTGCCAGCAGCGTAGGAGCGGGGGAGACCCAGTACTTC.

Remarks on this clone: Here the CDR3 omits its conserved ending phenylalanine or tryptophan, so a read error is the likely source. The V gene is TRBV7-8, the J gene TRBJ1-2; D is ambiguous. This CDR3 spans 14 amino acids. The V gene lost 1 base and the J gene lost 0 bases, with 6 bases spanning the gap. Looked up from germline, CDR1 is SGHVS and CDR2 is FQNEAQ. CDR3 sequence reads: CASSLDGANYGYTS. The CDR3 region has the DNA TGTGCCAGCAGCTTAGATGGAGCTAACTATGGCTACACCTCC.

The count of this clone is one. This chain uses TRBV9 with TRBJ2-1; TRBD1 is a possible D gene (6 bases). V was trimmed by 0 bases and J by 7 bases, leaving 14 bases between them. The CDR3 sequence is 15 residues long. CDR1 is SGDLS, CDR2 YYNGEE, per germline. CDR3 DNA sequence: TGTGCCAGCAGCGTAGATCACAGAGGGGGTAATGAGCAGTTCTTC. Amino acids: CASSVDHRGGNEQFF.

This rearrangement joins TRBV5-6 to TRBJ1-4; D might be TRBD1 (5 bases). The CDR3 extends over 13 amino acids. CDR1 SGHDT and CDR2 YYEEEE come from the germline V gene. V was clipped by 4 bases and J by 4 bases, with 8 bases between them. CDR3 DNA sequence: TGTGCCAGCAGCAAGACAGTTAATGAAAAACTGTTTTTT. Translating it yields CASSKTVNEKLFF.

This CDR3 is CASSLVQVTGELFF. The DNA for the CDR3 is TGCGCCAGCAGCTTGGTTCAGGTCACCGGGGAGCTGTTTTTT. The V gene is TRBV5-1, the J gene TRBJ2-2; D is unclear. This CDR3 comprises 14 residues. Germline CDR1 and CDR2: SGHRS and YFSETQ. The V end lost 0 bases, the J end lost 4 bases, and 7 bases lay between the germline ends.

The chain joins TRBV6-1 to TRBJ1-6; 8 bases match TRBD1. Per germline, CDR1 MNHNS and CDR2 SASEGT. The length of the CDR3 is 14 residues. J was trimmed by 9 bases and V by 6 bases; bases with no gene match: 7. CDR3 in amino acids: CASSRTGPFSPLHF. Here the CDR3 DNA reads TGTGCCAGCAGCCGGACAGGGCCTTTTTCACCCCTCCACTTT.

In DNA, the CDR3 is TGTGCCAGCAGGGCCGGGAGACTGCGGGAGACCCAGTACTTC. It specifies CASRAGRLRETQYF. This chain joins TRBV7-8 and TRBJ2-5, with D possibly matching TRBD2 (6 bases). Trimming took off 6 bases at V and 5 bases at J, with 16 bases between the two ends. In germline, CDR1 is SGHVS, CDR2 FQNEAQ. The CDR3 extends over 14 amino acids.

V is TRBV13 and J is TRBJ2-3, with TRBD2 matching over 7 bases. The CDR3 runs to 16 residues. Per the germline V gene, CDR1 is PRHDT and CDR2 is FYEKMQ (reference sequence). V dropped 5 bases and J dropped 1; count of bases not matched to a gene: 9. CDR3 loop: CASSHPSGAGTDTQYF. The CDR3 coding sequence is TGTGCCAGCAGCCACCCCAGCGGGGCTGGCACAGATACGCAGTATTTT. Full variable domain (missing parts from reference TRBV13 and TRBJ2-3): AAGVIQSPRHLIKEKRETATLKCYPIPRHDTVYWYQQGPGQDPQFLISFYEKMQSDKGSIPDRFSAQQFSDYHSELNMSSLELGDSALYFCASSHPSGAGTDTQYFGPGTRLTVL.

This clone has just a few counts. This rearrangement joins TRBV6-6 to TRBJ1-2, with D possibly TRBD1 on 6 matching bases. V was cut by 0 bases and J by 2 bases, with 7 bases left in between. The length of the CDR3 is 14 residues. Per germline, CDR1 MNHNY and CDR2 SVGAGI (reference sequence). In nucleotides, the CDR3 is TGTGCCAGCAGTTACTCGCAGGGGAACTATGGCTACACCTTC. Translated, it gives CASSYSQGNYGYTF.

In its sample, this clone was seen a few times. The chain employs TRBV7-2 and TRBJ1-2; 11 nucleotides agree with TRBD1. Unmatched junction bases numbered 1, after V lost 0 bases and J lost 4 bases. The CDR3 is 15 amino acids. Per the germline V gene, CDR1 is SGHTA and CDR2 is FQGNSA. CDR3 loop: CASSLAGQGVYGYTF. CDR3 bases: TGTGCCAGCAGCTTAGCGGGACAGGGGGTCTATGGCTACACCTTC.

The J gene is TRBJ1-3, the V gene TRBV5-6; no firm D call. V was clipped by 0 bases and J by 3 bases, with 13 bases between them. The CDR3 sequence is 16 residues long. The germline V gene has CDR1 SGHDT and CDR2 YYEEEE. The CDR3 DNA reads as TGTGCCAGCAGCTTGGGTGGCAGGTTTTTTGGAAACACCATATATTTT. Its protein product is CASSLGGRFFGNTIYF.

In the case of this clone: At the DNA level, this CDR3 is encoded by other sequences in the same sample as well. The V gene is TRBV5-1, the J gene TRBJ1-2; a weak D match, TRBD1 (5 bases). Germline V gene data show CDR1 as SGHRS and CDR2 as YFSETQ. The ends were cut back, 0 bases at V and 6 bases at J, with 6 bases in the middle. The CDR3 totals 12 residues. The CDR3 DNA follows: TGCGCCAGCAGCTTGGCGGGGGATGGCTACACCTTC. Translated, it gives CASSLAGDGYTF.

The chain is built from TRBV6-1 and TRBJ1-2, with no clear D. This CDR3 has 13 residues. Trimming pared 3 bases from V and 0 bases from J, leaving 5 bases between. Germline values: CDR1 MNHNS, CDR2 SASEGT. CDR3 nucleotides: TGTGCCAGCAGTGACGGGGCTAACTATGGCTACACCTTC. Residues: CASSDGANYGYTF.

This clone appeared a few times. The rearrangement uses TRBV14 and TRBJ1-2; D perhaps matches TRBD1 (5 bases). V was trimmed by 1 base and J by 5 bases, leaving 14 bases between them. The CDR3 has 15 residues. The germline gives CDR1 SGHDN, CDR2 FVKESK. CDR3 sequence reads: CASSQGQGRRYGYTF. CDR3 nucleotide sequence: TGTGCCAGCAGCCAAGGTCAGGGCCGAAGGTATGGCTACACCTTC.

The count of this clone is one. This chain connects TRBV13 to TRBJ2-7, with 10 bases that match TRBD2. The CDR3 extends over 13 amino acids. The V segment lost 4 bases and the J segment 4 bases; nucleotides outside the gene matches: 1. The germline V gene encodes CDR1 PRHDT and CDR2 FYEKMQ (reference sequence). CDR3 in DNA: TGTGCCAGCAGCTCGACTAGCGGGTACGAGCAGTACTTC. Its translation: CASSSTSGYEQYF. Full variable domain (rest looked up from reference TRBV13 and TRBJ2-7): AAGVIQSPRHLIKEKRETATLKCYPIPRHDTVYWYQQGPGQDPQFLISFYEKMQSDKGSIPDRFSAQQFSDYHSELNMSSLELGDSALYFCASSSTSGYEQYFGPGTRLTVT.